This T cell receptor beta chain was retrieved from a study of blood T cell repertoires in COVID-19. The assay was immunoSEQ multiplex PCR, and TCRdb's table has in-frame clones only and misses some. This sample carries just over 300,000 clones, 70% to 90% of them seen once, and the ten largest clones take around 4.6%. The germline V gene encodes CDR1 SGHNT and CDR2 YENEEA. Germline trimming cut 3 bases from V and 6 bases from J; bases unmatched to any gene: 2. The CDR3 is 14 amino acids. This clone was counted once. The gene calls are TRBV11-3 and TRBJ1-6, with TRBD1 identical over 7 bases. This TCR was recovered from a man aged 30 to 45 who had recovered from COVID-19. Material: PBMCs or T cells enriched from blood (not recorded which). This CDR3 is CASSFGTANSPLHF. CDR3 coding DNA: TGTGCCAGCAGCTTCGGGACAGCTAATTCACCCCTCCACTTT.